Sequencing of this T cell receptor (beta chain) was carried out in a study of vaccination and CD4 T cells after COVID-19. Treatment indicated: roughly 10-day PBMC culture with coronavirus spike peptide pools or control peptides (ViraFEST assay). CD4+ T-cell collection from the unexposed donor predated the COVID-19 pandemic (2011-2018). The CDR3 length is 16 residues. V lost 7 bases to trimming and J lost 10 bases, with 23 bases between them. Germline V CDR1 and CDR2: MNHNS, SASEGT. This clonotype is medium-sized by share. The antigen is undetermined. Researchers used the Oncomine TCR Beta short-read assay to sequence DNA from cultured CD4+ T cells. TCRdb recomputed calls from the PCR reads with MiXCR, one row per CDR3 protein. The top ten clones hold about 30% of a sample with around 6,800 distinct CDR3 sequences, roughly 31% of them seen once.

This chain uses TRBV6-1 with TRBJ1-6; D possibly corresponds to TRBD1 (6 bases). The receptor was isolated from a human donor in good health. Specimen: CD4+ T cells from blood, cultured in vitro. The CDR3 protein is CASTYGGSVIGSPLHF. In DNA, the CDR3 is TGTGCCAGCACCTACGGGGGCTCTGTAATCGGGTCACCCCTCCACTTT.